Sequencing of this T cell receptor (beta chain) was carried out in a study of T-cell memory formation after mild COVID-19. Study-wide results and limits: Clones contracting over day 15 to 85 were CD4/CD8 balanced, with later expanders leaning CD4+.

TCRdb re-derived calls from the 5' RACE reads in MiXCR, one entry per CDR3 protein. The sample includes fewer than 250,000 distinct CDR3 sequences, over 9.5% of them seen just once. This clonotype has only a few counts. What it recognizes is unknown. Trimming stripped 1 base from V and 0 bases from J, with 12 bases between. CDR1 and CDR2 (germline): DFQATT, SNEGSKA (reference sequence). The CDR3 runs to 15 residues. This sequence joins TRBV20-1 and TRBJ2-5; TRBD1 might be the D (6 bases). Material for sequencing was PBMCs or a T cell subset sorted from them (not recorded which). The receptor was derived from a man younger than 35 who had mild COVID-19 (a few samples of this study predate the infection). Cell type and time point are not known. CDR3: CSARVPNRDQETQYF. The CDR3 DNA reads as TGCAGTGCTAGAGTCCCCAACAGGGACCAAGAGACCCAGTACTTC.